A selection of T cell receptor beta chains follows, all from one sample in a study of cytomegalovirus exposure and HLA in healthy donors. Here immunoSEQ multiplex PCR was the method, and the copy in TCRdb shows in-frame clones only, minus some. Here the sample spans under 200,000 clones, approximately 86% being singletons. Sequencing used PBMCs. Source of these receptors: a woman in her twenties or thirties in good health and CMV-seronegative. The CDR3 runs from the conserved cysteine through the conserved F or W. A D gene is named only where the DNA matches it firmly. Rows may omit the clone size; those that give it use once, few, many or a size class.

v_call	j_call	d_call	clone_size	cdr3_aa	cdr3_nt
TRBV7-6	TRBJ2-2	TRBD1	NA	CAAGHRGLYTGELFF	TGTGCCGCCGGCCACAGGGGGTTGTACACCGGGGAGCTGTTTTTT
TRBV10-1	TRBJ2-3	TRBD2	NA	CASSQGGISTDTQYF	TGCGCCAGCTCCCAGGGAGGGATAAGCACAGATACGCAGTATTTT
TRBV6-1	TRBJ2-5	NA	few	CASSEGEWAQETQYF	TGTGCCAGCAGTGAAGGGGAGTGGGCCCAAGAGACCCAGTACTTC
TRBV7-9	TRBJ2-7	TRBD1	NA	CASSRTPGQAAYEQYF	TGTGCCAGCAGCCGAACGCCGGGACAGGCAGCCTACGAGCAGTACTTC
TRBV27	TRBJ2-2	TRBD1	NA	CASSLYQTPTGGGTGELFF	TGTGCCAGCAGTCTATATCAAACCCCGACAGGGGGCGGAACCGGGGAGCTGTTTTTT
TRBV6-1	TRBJ2-3	NA	NA	CASSGNSFTDTQYF	TGTGCCAGCAGTGGGAACAGCTTCACAGATACGCAGTATTTT
TRBV29-1	TRBJ2-5	TRBD1	few	CSGRQGRETQYF	TGCAGCGGAAGACAGGGGCGAGAGACCCAGTACTTC
TRBV16	TRBJ1-1	TRBD1	NA	CASSQQTGASSAFF	TGTGCCAGCAGCCAACAAACAGGGGCCTCTTCAGCTTTCTTT
TRBV2	TRBJ2-5	TRBD1	NA	CATAGQAGETQYF	TGTGCCACCGCGGGACAGGCGGGAGAGACCCAGTACTTC
TRBV10-3	TRBJ2-5	NA	NA	CAISPWGVVKTQYF	TGTGCCATCAGCCCTTGGGGGGTCGTAAAGACCCAGTACTTC
TRBV27	TRBJ2-2	TRBD2	NA	CASRAGGRGTGELFF	TGTGCCAGCAGGGCGGGGGGGCGTGGCACCGGGGAGCTGTTTTTT
TRBV10-1	TRBJ2-1	TRBD2	NA	CASSESGGFGLAWNEQFF	TGCGCCAGCAGTGAGTCGGGGGGGTTCGGACTAGCGTGGAATGAGCAGTTCTTC
TRBV5-1	TRBJ2-3	NA	NA	CASSFWTSRGTDTQYF	TGCGCCAGCAGCTTCTGGACATCCCGAGGCACAGATACGCAGTATTTT
TRBV6-1	TRBJ2-4	NA	NA	CASSERGGGDIQYF	TGTGCCAGCAGTGAGCGGGGCGGAGGGGACATTCAGTACTTC
TRBV11-2	TRBJ2-7	TRBD1	NA	CASSAATGVYEQYF	TGTGCCAGCAGCGCAGCGACAGGGGTCTACGAGCAGTACTTC
TRBV28	TRBJ2-2	TRBD2	NA	CASHSGSHTGELFF	TGTGCCAGCCATAGCGGGAGTCACACCGGGGAGCTGTTTTTT
TRBV7-6	TRBJ1-1	NA	NA	CASSRGGLNTEAFF	TGTGCCAGCAGCCGCGGGGGATTGAACACTGAAGCTTTCTTT
TRBV28	TRBJ1-1	NA	NA	CASSSGRLIMNTEAFF	TGTGCCAGCAGTTCCGGTCGATTGATTATGAACACTGAAGCTTTCTTT
TRBV5-4	TRBJ2-7	NA	NA	CASSFQGLVGEQYF	TGTGCCAGCAGCTTTCAGGGGCTAGTTGGAGAGCAGTACTTC
TRBV29-1	TRBJ2-7	TRBD2	NA	CSVAQAGVGFEQYF	TGCAGCGTTGCCCAAGCGGGAGTGGGTTTTGAGCAGTACTTC
TRBV6-1	TRBJ1-2	TRBD1	NA	CASSNAGTANYGYTF	TGTGCCAGCAGTAACGCCGGGACAGCGAACTATGGCTACACCTTC
TRBV28	TRBJ1-1	NA	NA	CASGRVPEAFF	TGTGCCAGCGGCAGGGTCCCTGAAGCTTTCTTT
TRBV28	TRBJ2-3	NA	NA	CASSLLSADTQYF	TGTGCCAGCAGTTTGTTAAGCGCAGATACGCAGTATTTT
TRBV5-4	TRBJ2-1	NA	NA	CASSLGAVLVRDEQFF	TGTGCCAGCAGCTTGGGGGCCGTACTAGTCCGGGATGAGCAGTTCTTC
TRBV27	TRBJ2-1	TRBD2	NA	CASSPRTSTEVEFF	TGTGCCAGCAGCCCCCGGACTAGCACTGAAGTAGAGTTCTTC
TRBV2	TRBJ2-1	TRBD2	NA	CASLGLANEQFF	TGTGCCAGCCTGGGACTAGCCAATGAGCAGTTCTTC
TRBV27	TRBJ2-7	TRBD1	NA	CASSLRQGAYEQYF	TGTGCCAGCAGTCTGCGACAGGGGGCCTACGAGCAGTACTTC
TRBV5-1	TRBJ2-2	TRBD1	NA	CASSSSGTGGATGELFF	TGCGCCAGCAGCTCTTCCGGGACAGGGGGTGCCACCGGGGAGCTGTTTTTT
TRBV13	TRBJ2-4	TRBD2	few	CASSLGTGGRDIQYF	TGTGCCAGCAGCTTAGGAACGGGAGGGAGGGACATTCAGTACTTC
TRBV19	TRBJ1-1	TRBD1	NA	CASSDRGGTEAFF	TGTGCCAGTAGTGACAGGGGCGGCACTGAAGCTTTCTTT
TRBV27	TRBJ1-2	NA	NA	CASSLKGEGYGYTF	TGTGCCAGCTCCCTAAAGGGTGAGGGCTATGGCTACACCTTC
TRBV6-5	TRBJ1-1	NA	NA	CASSYSIGLNTEAFF	TGTGCCAGCAGTTACTCGATTGGGCTGAACACTGAAGCTTTCTTT
TRBV18	TRBJ2-7	TRBD2	NA	CASSPRTSRSYEQYF	TGTGCCAGCTCACCACGGACTAGCCGATCCTACGAGCAGTACTTC
TRBV5-1	TRBJ1-1	NA	NA	CASSLDGGRNTEAFF	TGCGCCAGCAGCCTTGACGGGGGGAGGAACACTGAAGCTTTCTTT
TRBV7-9	TRBJ2-1	TRBD2	once	CASSSSGSGEQFF	TGTGCCAGCAGCTCTAGCGGGAGTGGGGAGCAGTTCTTC
TRBV28	TRBJ2-5	TRBD1	NA	CASTYGTEETQYF	TGTGCCAGCACCTATGGGACAGAAGAGACCCAGTACTTC
TRBV27	TRBJ2-5	TRBD1	NA	CASSLSGDRGFETQYF	TGTGCCAGCAGTTTATCAGGGGACAGGGGATTCGAGACCCAGTACTTC
TRBV27	TRBJ1-1	TRBD1	NA	CASSSGGNTEAFF	TGTGCCAGCAGTTCAGGGGGGAACACTGAAGCTTTCTTT
TRBV5-1	TRBJ2-1	TRBD2	NA	CASSFTGGAYNEQFF	TGCGCCAGCAGCTTTACGGGGGGGGCCTACAATGAGCAGTTCTTC
TRBV11-2	TRBJ2-5	TRBD2	NA	CASSPGLVETQYF	TGTGCCAGCAGCCCTGGACTAGTGGAGACCCAGTACTTC
TRBV7-3	TRBJ2-5	TRBD2	NA	CASSQGGRETQYF	TGTGCCAGCAGCCAGGGAGGGAGAGAGACCCAGTACTTC
TRBV29-1	TRBJ2-7	NA	NA	CSAGTYEQYF	TGCAGCGCCGGGACTTACGAGCAGTACTTC
TRBV5-1	TRBJ2-3	NA	NA	CASSHEPFEGTDTQYF	TGCGCCAGCAGCCATGAACCTTTCGAGGGCACAGATACGCAGTATTTT
TRBV5-6	TRBJ2-1	TRBD2	NA	CASSFGTSGRAGYNEQFF	TGTGCCAGCAGCTTTGGGACTAGCGGGAGGGCAGGGTACAATGAGCAGTTCTTC
TRBV10-3	TRBJ1-2	TRBD1	NA	CAIRTDRDSGYTF	TGTGCCATCAGAACTGACAGGGATAGTGGCTACACCTTC
TRBV6-1	TRBJ2-7	TRBD1	once	CASSNRGASYEQYF	TGTGCCAGCAGTAACAGGGGGGCTTCCTACGAGCAGTACTTC
TRBV7-3	TRBJ2-2	NA	NA	CASSPGGGFTGELFF	TGTGCCAGCAGCCCCGGTGGAGGATTCACCGGGGAGCTGTTTTTT
TRBV11-3	TRBJ2-3	TRBD2	NA	CASSLDGRNTDTQYF	TGTGCCAGCAGCTTAGACGGGAGGAACACAGATACGCAGTATTTT
TRBV2	TRBJ2-6	TRBD1	once	CASRTGISGANVLTF	TGTGCCAGCCGGACAGGGATCTCTGGGGCCAACGTCCTGACTTTC
TRBV27	TRBJ2-3	NA	NA	CASSLSGGGPSNTQYF	TGTGCCAGCAGTTTATCTGGGGGGGGGCCGAGCAATACGCAGTATTTT
TRBV2	TRBJ2-1	TRBD2	NA	CASRTGLAGVDEQFF	TGTGCCAGCAGGACGGGACTAGCGGGAGTTGATGAGCAGTTCTTC
TRBV18	TRBJ2-1	NA	NA	CASSSLDGGSTSYNEQFF	TGTGCCAGCTCATCCCTGGACGGGGGATCGACCTCCTACAATGAGCAGTTCTTC
TRBV7-3	TRBJ2-1	TRBD2	once	CASSSSWTSGVHNEQFF	TGTGCCAGCAGCTCTTCCTGGACTAGCGGGGTACACAATGAGCAGTTCTTC
TRBV6-1	TRBJ2-1	TRBD1	NA	CASSVGTAIFNEQFF	TGTGCCAGCAGTGTTGGGACAGCTATATTCAATGAGCAGTTCTTC
TRBV28	TRBJ1-1	NA	NA	CASSLGGLNTEAFF	TGTGCCAGCAGTTTAGGGGGCTTGAACACTGAAGCTTTCTTT
TRBV27	TRBJ2-3	TRBD1	NA	CASSLSTWDREGTDTQYF	TGTGCCAGCAGTCTATCAACTTGGGACAGGGAGGGCACAGATACGCAGTATTTT
TRBV7-8	TRBJ1-2	NA	NA	CASSLEVREWNGYTF	TGTGCCAGCAGCTTGGAAGTACGGGAATGGAATGGCTACACCTTC
TRBV25-1	TRBJ1-5	TRBD1	NA	CASSATGTGGENQPQHF	TGTGCCAGCAGTGCCACCGGGACAGGGGGCGAGAATCAGCCCCAGCATTTT
TRBV7-8	TRBJ2-3	TRBD1	NA	CASSGGQGGDTQYF	TGTGCCAGCAGCGGGGGACAGGGAGGAGATACGCAGTATTTT
TRBV4-1	TRBJ2-5	TRBD2	NA	CASSHEGLQQETQYF	TGCGCCAGCAGCCACGAGGGACTACAACAAGAGACCCAGTACTTC